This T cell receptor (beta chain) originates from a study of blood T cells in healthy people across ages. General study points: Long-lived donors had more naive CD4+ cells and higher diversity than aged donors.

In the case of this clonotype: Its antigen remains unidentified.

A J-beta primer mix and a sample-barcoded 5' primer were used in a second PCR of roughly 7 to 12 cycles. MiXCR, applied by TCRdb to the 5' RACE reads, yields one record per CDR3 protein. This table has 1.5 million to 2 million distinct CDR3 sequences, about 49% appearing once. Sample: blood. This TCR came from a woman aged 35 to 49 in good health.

The CDR3 DNA sequence: TGTGCCAGCAGCTTCTTAGCGGGGGGCTTGTATCAAGAGACCCAGTACTTC. Translated: CASSFLAGGLYQETQYF. This chain links TRBV12-3 or TRBV12-4 with TRBJ2-5; 10 bases are a match to TRBD2. Unmatched junction bases numbered 12, after V lost 6 bases and J lost 2 bases. The CDR3 is 17 amino acids.